These T cell receptor beta chains were read from a single sample in a study of blood T cells in healthy people across ages. TCRdb ran MiXCR on the 5' RACE reads and lists one entry per CDR3 protein. The table has about 640,000 distinct CDR3 sequences, roughly 53% seen once. Source material: blood. The source of these receptors is a man in his fifties or sixties in good health. Each CDR3 is given with its conserved first and last residue. The D gene is left open where the match is weak. Not all rows give a size; the values are once, few, many and, for expanded clones, a class.

J	V	size	D	CDR3	DNA
TRBJ2-5	TRBV20-1	few	-	CSARDWAGKETQYF	TGCAGTGCTAGAGATTGGGCAGGAAAAGAGACCCAGTACTTC
TRBJ2-7	TRBV24-1	-	-	CATSQGYEQYF	TGTGCCACGTCCCAGGGCTACGAGCAGTACTTC
TRBJ1-5	TRBV2	-	TRBD1	CASSLQGAGQPQHF	TGTGCCAGCAGCTTACAGGGGGCTGGTCAGCCCCAGCATTTT
TRBJ2-3	TRBV20-1	-	TRBD2	CSATSGSGGPSSTDTQYF	TGCAGTGCTACCTCTGGTAGCGGGGGGCCATCTAGCACAGATACGCAGTATTTT
TRBJ2-5	TRBV25-1	few	TRBD2	CASSDPASFRGGRTQYF	TGTGCCAGCAGTGACCCTGCCTCCTTTCGGGGGGGCCGGACCCAGTACTTC
TRBJ2-2	TRBV9	-	-	CASSVDGALTGELFF	TGTGCCAGCAGCGTTGACGGGGCCCTCACCGGGGAGCTGTTTTTT
TRBJ1-2	TRBV4-1	-	-	CASSQAEQVYGYTF	TGCGCCAGCAGCCAAGCGGAACAGGTCTATGGCTACACCTTC
TRBJ2-4	TRBV4-2	-	-	CASSQGRNYLAKNIQYF	TGTGCCAGCAGCCAGGGCCGGAACTATCTAGCCAAAAACATTCAGTACTTC
TRBJ1-3	TRBV7-2	-	-	CASSPPGTSGGNTIYF	TGTGCCAGCAGTCCTCCCGGGACATCAGGGGGAAACACCATATATTTT
TRBJ1-2	TRBV10-3	-	-	CAIKGTEGPPYYGYTF	TGTGCCATAAAGGGGACGGAGGGACCACCCTACTATGGCTACACCTTC